The source of this TCR beta chain is a study of blood T cell repertoires in COVID-19. Study-level information: The samples span acute and convalescent COVID-19 from the United States, Italy and Spain. PBMCs, B-cell-depleted T cells, or T cells were the source of the cDNA or gDNA that made up the material.

As processed by the authors: Using reference gene primer amplification, nucleated cell counts were estimated. Profiling relied on immunoSEQ multiplex PCR, and the TCRdb table lists in-frame clones only, not all of them. V, J and clone size are taken as reported in that table, and D and trimming were inferred from the DNA itself. The sample lists roughly 160,000 clones, roughly 91% seen once, with about 5.3% in the top ten. Germline V gives CDR1 SGHDT, CDR2 YYEEEE. Trimming removed 4 bases at V and 4 bases at J, with 8 bases between. CDR3 length: 12 amino acids. While infection was still active, Seattle patients were enrolled and then followed longitudinally.

Sequencing was done on a sample of peripheral blood. The chain links TRBV5-6 to TRBJ1-2; D is unclear. This sequence originates from a man aged 18 to 30 with COVID-19, enrolled during active disease. CDR3 in DNA: TGTGCCAGCAGCAAAAAAGCCTATGGCTACACCTTC. This sequence encodes CASSKKAYGYTF.